The rows below give T cell receptor beta chains drawn from one sample of a study of T cell changes during pregnancy in multiple sclerosis. Clones were sequenced by immunoSEQ multiplex PCR, and TCRdb holds only the in-frame ones, with some missing. The sample contains about 76,000 clones, roughly nine tenths of which appear only once. This specimen consisted of peripheral blood, obtained in the first trimester of pregnancy. The receptors stem from a female donor in good health, enrolled as a control in a pregnancy study. The CDR3 runs from the conserved cysteine through the conserved F or W. A D gene is named only where the DNA matches it firmly. Clone size appears in some rows only: once, few, many, or a class for an expanded clone.

size,V,J,D,CDR3,DNA
-,TRBV9,TRBJ2-3,TRBD2,CASSVAGTSGRDTQYF,TGTGCCAGCAGCGTAGCAGGGACTAGCGGGAGGGATACGCAGTATTTT
-,TRBV28,TRBJ1-5,-,CASSFLKGSNQPQHF,TGTGCCAGCAGTTTTCTTAAGGGGAGCAATCAGCCCCAGCATTTT
-,TRBV29-1,TRBJ2-7,TRBD1,CSVAPGDRDYEQYF,TGCAGCGTTGCGCCCGGGGACAGGGATTACGAGCAGTACTTC
-,TRBV7-2,TRBJ2-1,TRBD1,CASSLVADRGSNEQFF,TGTGCCAGCAGCTTAGTAGCGGACAGGGGTTCGAATGAGCAGTTCTTC
-,TRBV19,TRBJ1-5,TRBD1,CASRNWTGDQPQHF,TGTGCCAGTAGGAACTGGACAGGGGATCAGCCCCAGCATTTT
-,TRBV7-9,TRBJ1-1,-,CASSFGMEMNTEAFF,TGTGCCAGCAGCTTTGGTATGGAGATGAACACTGAAGCTTTCTTT
once,TRBV10-3,TRBJ2-7,TRBD1,CAISGGGQGAIAYEQYF,TGTGCCATCAGTGGGGGCGGACAGGGGGCGATAGCCTACGAGCAGTACTTC
once,TRBV7-9,TRBJ2-7,-,CASTPGTRDYEQYF,TGTGCCAGCACCCCCGGGACACGAGACTACGAGCAGTACTTC
-,TRBV10-1,TRBJ1-1,-,CASTPAGDGTLNTEAFF,TGCGCCAGCACTCCAGCAGGGGATGGTACTCTGAACACTGAAGCTTTCTTT
-,TRBV7-9,TRBJ2-3,-,CATEGEVTDTQYF,TGTGCGACCGAGGGGGAAGTCACAGATACGCAGTATTTT
once,TRBV5-4,TRBJ2-7,TRBD2,CASSLLAGSYEQYF,TGTGCCAGCAGCCTCTTAGCGGGATCCTACGAGCAGTACTTC
-,TRBV2,TRBJ2-1,TRBD2,CASSDLAGASEQFF,TGTGCCAGCAGTGACTTGGCGGGAGCCTCTGAGCAGTTCTTC
-,TRBV2,TRBJ2-7,TRBD1,CASSGTAIGPYF,TGTGCCAGCAGCGGGACAGCTATAGGGCCGTACTTC
-,TRBV5-4,TRBJ1-4,-,CASSPRQGGEKLFF,TGTGCCAGCAGCCCACGCCAAGGGGGTGAAAAACTGTTTTTT
-,TRBV15,TRBJ2-7,-,CATSRVDGFSYEQYF,TGTGCCACCAGCAGAGTTGACGGGTTTTCCTACGAGCAGTACTTC
-,TRBV30,TRBJ2-3,-,CAWSVGAGRTDTQYF,TGTGCCTGGAGTGTTGGGGCAGGGCGAACAGATACGCAGTATTTT
-,TRBV2,TRBJ1-1,TRBD1,CASSRDRGYTEAFF,TGTGCCAGCAGCCGGGACAGGGGCTACACTGAAGCTTTCTTT
-,TRBV2,TRBJ2-4,TRBD2,CASSVPPGGADIQYF,TGTGCCAGCAGTGTACCCCCGGGGGGGGCGGACATTCAGTACTTC
-,TRBV2,TRBJ1-2,-,CASSEVRTEIGYTF,TGTGCCAGCAGTGAAGTAAGGACAGAAATTGGCTACACCTTC
once,TRBV19,TRBJ1-2,TRBD1,CASSPTPGTGYGYTF,TGTGCCAGTAGTCCAACCCCCGGGACAGGGTATGGCTACACCTTC
-,TRBV2,TRBJ2-2,-,CASSVAARAGELFF,TGTGCCAGCAGTGTTGCCGCCCGGGCCGGGGAGCTGTTTTTT
-,TRBV5-1,TRBJ2-2,TRBD2,CASSLASGRSGELFF,TGCGCCAGCAGCTTGGCTAGCGGGAGGTCCGGGGAGCTGTTTTTT
-,TRBV6-4,TRBJ2-1,TRBD2,CASSPSGRGVNEQFF,TGTGCCAGCAGTCCTAGCGGGAGGGGGGTGAATGAGCAGTTCTTC
-,TRBV5-6,TRBJ1-2,TRBD1,CASSARDRVGGYTF,TGTGCCAGCAGCGCCAGGGACAGGGTGGGAGGCTACACCTTC
-,TRBV7-8,TRBJ2-2,-,CASSPTGELFF,TGTGCCAGCAGCCCGACCGGGGAGCTGTTTTTT
few,TRBV11-2,TRBJ1-1,TRBD1,CASSLRDRVEAFF,TGTGCCAGCAGCCTAAGGGACAGGGTTGAAGCTTTCTTT
-,TRBV29-1,TRBJ2-7,-,CSAGDFYEQYF,TGCAGCGCCGGGGATTTCTACGAGCAGTACTTC
-,TRBV28,TRBJ1-1,TRBD1,CASSVTGQGAPNRWNTEAFF,TGTGCCAGCAGTGTTACGGGACAGGGGGCCCCTAACCGATGGAACACTGAAGCTTTCTTT
-,TRBV7-2,TRBJ2-3,TRBD2,CASSPRLAGATDTQYF,TGTGCCAGCAGCCCCCGCCTAGCGGGAGCAACAGATACGCAGTATTTT
few,TRBV29-1,TRBJ1-1,-,CSVGWGGTEAFF,TGCAGCGTCGGGTGGGGGGGCACTGAAGCTTTCTTT
-,TRBV27,TRBJ2-1,-,CASFSTGSYNEQFF,TGTGCCAGTTTCTCGACAGGTAGCTACAATGAGCAGTTCTTC
-,TRBV28,TRBJ2-5,TRBD2,CASSLDGTSGRSRETQYF,TGTGCCAGCAGTTTAGACGGGACTAGCGGGAGGAGTAGGGAGACCCAGTACTTC
-,TRBV27,TRBJ2-1,-,CASRTGPYNEQFF,TGTGCCAGCAGGACAGGCCCGTACAATGAGCAGTTCTTC
-,TRBV19,TRBJ1-5,TRBD1,CASSYGQGRSQPQHF,TGTGCCAGTAGTTACGGACAGGGACGAAGTCAGCCCCAGCATTTT
-,TRBV18,TRBJ2-3,TRBD1,CASSRQGAQGGTDTQYF,TGTGCCAGCTCAAGACAGGGGGCGCAGGGCGGCACAGATACGCAGTATTTT
-,TRBV5-6,TRBJ1-2,-,CASSTRRAGMVGYTF,TGTGCCAGCAGCACCCGGAGGGCGGGAATGGTTGGCTACACCTTC
-,TRBV28,TRBJ2-3,-,CASSLERNTDTQYF,TGTGCCAGCAGTTTGGAGCGGAACACAGATACGCAGTATTTT
-,TRBV6-5,TRBJ2-7,TRBD1,CASRGTGRYEQYF,TGTGCCAGCAGAGGGACAGGCCGCTACGAGCAGTACTTC
-,TRBV7-9,TRBJ2-5,TRBD1,CASSFYYQGERPETQYF,TGTGCCAGCAGCTTCTATTACCAGGGGGAGAGACCAGAGACCCAGTACTTC
-,TRBV27,TRBJ2-2,TRBD2,CASSLRASGITGELFF,TGTGCCAGCAGTTTAAGGGCTAGCGGAATTACCGGGGAGCTGTTTTTT
-,TRBV18,TRBJ2-1,TRBD2,CASSPREGFSYNEQFF,TGTGCCAGCTCACCCAGGGAGGGGTTCTCCTACAATGAGCAGTTCTTC
few,TRBV7-9,TRBJ1-1,-,CASSLEGWDTEAFF,TGTGCCAGCAGCTTAGAGGGGTGGGACACTGAAGCTTTCTTT
-,TRBV27,TRBJ2-7,TRBD1,CASSRGTGAGEQYF,TGTGCCAGCAGCCGCGGGACAGGGGCTGGCGAGCAGTACTTC
-,TRBV9,TRBJ2-7,TRBD2,CASSVSGGYEQYF,TGTGCCAGCAGCGTTTCCGGGGGGTACGAGCAGTACTTC
-,TRBV9,TRBJ2-1,-,CASSVGGSVSYNEQFF,TGTGCCAGCAGCGTAGGAGGTTCGGTCTCTTACAATGAGCAGTTCTTC
-,TRBV7-9,TRBJ2-5,-,CASTLALAQETQYF,TGTGCCAGCACCTTGGCTCTAGCGCAAGAGACCCAGTACTTC
once,TRBV5-4,TRBJ2-3,-,CASSLVTPRDTDTQYF,TGTGCCAGCAGCTTGGTCACACCGCGGGACACAGATACGCAGTATTTT
-,TRBV5-4,TRBJ2-1,TRBD1,CASSIRTGKNEQFF,TGTGCCAGCAGCATAAGGACAGGGAAGAATGAGCAGTTCTTC
-,TRBV7-2,TRBJ2-1,-,CASSLAPLPNEQFF,TGTGCCAGCAGCTTAGCGCCACTACCCAATGAGCAGTTCTTC